The clone carrying this T cell receptor (beta chain) was observed once. The sample is drawn from a study of blood T cell repertoires in COVID-19. Overall study: Some COVID-19 samples were acute and others convalescent; all came from the United States, Italy and Spain.

This CDR3 has 16 amino acids. The V gene's germline CDR1 is SGHRS and CDR2 YFSETQ. With V trimmed by 4 bases and J by 0 bases, 6 bases remained unmatched. Original processing notes: From reference gene primer amplification, estimates of nucleated cell counts were derived. Here immunoSEQ multiplex PCR was the method, and the copy in TCRdb shows in-frame clones only, minus some. V, J and clone size are taken as reported in that table, and D and trimming were inferred from the DNA itself. The table has almost 200,000 clones, approximately 87% seen once. The sample was peripheral blood. The gene calls are TRBV5-1 and TRBJ1-1; TRBD1 matches at 10 bases. The clonotype was recovered from a woman in her 70s with acute or convalescent COVID-19. The CDR3 bases are TGCGCCAGCAGCACGACAGGGGGCCTCATGAACACTGAAGCTTTCTTT. It translates to CASSTTGGLMNTEAFF.